This TCR beta chain was sequenced for a study of tumor-infiltrating lymphocytes in primary liver carcinoma. Taking about 19-31 mg of unsorted bulk tissue, the authors co-extracted RNA and DNA. Donors underwent surgery for histopathologically diagnosed primary liver carcinoma. Enrolled patients were chronically infected with HBV and treatment-naive. Viable tumor cell content exceeded 75% in every tumor sample. Starting from around 510 ng of total RNA, TCR beta cDNA was produced with a primer in the constant region. The TCR beta library was amplified through three nested multiplex PCR rounds in a modified ARM-PCR procedure. MiXCR, run by TCRdb on the multiplex PCR reads, gives a single entry per CDR3 protein. This table has 40,000 to 55,000 distinct CDR3 sequences, roughly 80% appearing once. This clonotype is a singleton in its sample. Sequenced: liver tumor tissue from sampling region 5. This sample's subset: tumor region T5, tumor centre. This TCR derives from a man aged 35 to 55 with primary liver carcinoma and hepatitis B virus infection.

The CDR3 coding sequence is TGTGCCAGCAATCCACGACTAGCGGGAACACATACGCAGTATTTT. Amino acid sequence: CASNPRLAGTHTQYF. J is TRBJ2-3 and V is TRBV6-5, with 11 bases matching TRBD2. Germline trimming cut 7 bases from V and 7 bases from J; bases unmatched to any gene: 10. The CDR3 is 15 residues long. In germline, CDR1 is MNHEY, CDR2 SVGAGI.